This is a list of T cell receptor beta chains from one sample in a study of blood T cell repertoires in COVID-19. Data came from immunoSEQ multiplex PCR; TCRdb stores just in-frame clones and leaves some out. The sample has 100,000 to 150,000 clones; 65% to 90% are singletons. The source material was PBMCs or T cells enriched from blood (not recorded which). All receptors come from a woman between 45 and 65 years old who had recovered from COVID-19. The conserved cysteine and the conserved F or W are not part of the CDR3 here.

V gene	J gene	CDR3 protein
TRBV4-3	TRBJ2-7	ASSQTGGGYYEQY
TRBV19	TRBJ1-3	ASSIGTGAGNTIY
TRBV5-1	TRBJ2-1	ASSLAGQTNNEQF
TRBV24-1	TRBJ2-1	ATSAQGTGPYNEQF
TRBV25-1	TRBJ1-1	ASSAKGHLNTEAF
TRBV7-7	TRBJ2-1	ASSASRGGSEQF
TRBV6-5	TRBJ2-1	ASSVGGDPYNEQF
TRBV7-2	TRBJ1-1	ASSLNGQGAAEAF
TRBV4-1	TRBJ1-5	ASSQVVGRNQPQH
TRBV20-1	TRBJ1-1	SASRPGVSPEAF
TRBV3-1/TRBV3-2	TRBJ1-5	ASSAAAYSNQPQH
TRBV10-1	TRBJ1-1	ASSESLALKAF
TRBV3-1/TRBV3-2	TRBJ1-1	ASSQAGQGAGAF
TRBV4-1	TRBJ2-1	ASSQEFAGEIRRYNEQF
TRBV5-4	TRBJ2-5	ASSFFGPQETQY
TRBV5-5	TRBJ2-1	ASSYGTQANEQF
TRBV10-3	TRBJ1-2	AISPGQGSPNGYT
TRBV14	TRBJ2-7	ASSPWTAYEQY
TRBV5-4	TRBJ2-5	ASSTRDRGGETQY
TRBV4-1	TRBJ1-3	ASSQLPGQGSGNTIY
TRBV27	TRBJ2-1	ASSLSGGGGGYNEQF
TRBV7-3	TRBJ1-2	ASSLGGSNYGYT
TRBV4-1	TRBJ1-1	ASSRVDREDTEAF
TRBV10-1	TRBJ2-7	ASSDTYEQY
TRBV7-9	TRBJ2-4	ASSLAPGQGNIQY
TRBV5-1	TRBJ1-5	ASSLTGEPNQPQH
TRBV19	TRBJ2-1	ASSIGTGRYNEQF
TRBV5-6	TRBJ2-3	ASSLEQVYTDTQY
TRBV4-1	TRBJ1-2	ASSHVGQGASGYT
TRBV4-1	TRBJ1-4	ASSQDQSGAGDEKLF
TRBV4-1	TRBJ1-6	ASRSHRDSYNSPLH
TRBV5-4	TRBJ2-7	ASSLATSGVLEQY
TRBV30	TRBJ1-4	AWSQGAPEKLF
TRBV12-3/TRBV12-4	TRBJ2-3	ASSFGGGDTQY
TRBV7-9	TRBJ2-3	ASSLVGPSTDTQY
TRBV5-1	TRBJ2-5	ASSFGTSGTHYQETQY
TRBV5-1	TRBJ2-3	ASSLSGTSGGRTDTQY
TRBV6-1	TRBJ2-4	ASSEGVGGAAKNIQY
TRBV12-2	TRBJ1-4	ASRFALNGGDTSTIPTNEKLF
TRBV5-1	TRBJ2-7	ASSWLTGQGTYEQY
TRBV5-1	TRBJ1-2	ASSLAGYANYGYT
TRBV27	TRBJ1-2	ASSLWVGDTNYGYT
TRBV5-1	TRBJ1-1	ASSWQGNTEAF
TRBV7-9	TRBJ2-5	ASSLVPDRGETQY
TRBV11-2	TRBJ1-3	ASSAHDRADGNTIY
TRBV5-1	TRBJ2-7	ASREQGLEQY
TRBV2	TRBJ1-1	ASSLNRERTEAF
TRBV2	TRBJ1-1	ASNRQVGLAEAF
TRBV5-1	TRBJ2-7	ASRFRVASYEQY